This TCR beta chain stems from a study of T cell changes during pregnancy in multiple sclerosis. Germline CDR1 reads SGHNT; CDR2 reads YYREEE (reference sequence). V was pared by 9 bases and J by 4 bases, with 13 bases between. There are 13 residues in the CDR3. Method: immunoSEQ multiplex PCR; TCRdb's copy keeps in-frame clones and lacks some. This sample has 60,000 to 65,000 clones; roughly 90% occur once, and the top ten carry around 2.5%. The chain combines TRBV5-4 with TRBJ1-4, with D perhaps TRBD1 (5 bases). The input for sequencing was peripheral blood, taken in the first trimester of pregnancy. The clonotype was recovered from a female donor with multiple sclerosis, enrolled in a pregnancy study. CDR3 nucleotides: TGTGCCACCTCGGCAGGGAATAATGAAAAACTGTTTTTT. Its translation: CATSAGNNEKLFF.